Listed below are T cell receptor beta chains from one sample, sequenced in a study of somatic mutations in cytotoxic T cells in rheumatoid arthritis. The table came from immunoSEQ multiplex PCR; TCRdb's copy has only in-frame clones and leaves some out. The table shows fewer than 2,500 clones, with roughly four fifths occurring only once. Sequenced sample: CD8+ T cells sorted from blood. These receptors all come from an adult with rheumatoid arthritis. CDR3s leave out the opening cysteine and the closing phenylalanine or tryptophan. A D gene is named only where the DNA matches it firmly.

CDR3aa: ASSEAPVQHTEAF; v_gene: TRBV2; j_gene: TRBJ1-1; len: 13; d_gene: -
CDR3aa: ASSLRLGSYNEQF; v_gene: TRBV28; j_gene: TRBJ2-1; len: 13; d_gene: -
CDR3aa: AWSQSSYNSPLH; v_gene: TRBV30; j_gene: TRBJ1-6; len: 12; d_gene: -
CDR3aa: ASSTRVGNQPQH; v_gene: TRBV10-1; j_gene: TRBJ1-5; len: 12; d_gene: -
CDR3aa: ASRDTSGNTIY; v_gene: TRBV9; j_gene: TRBJ1-3; len: 11; d_gene: -
CDR3aa: ASVARDRDGRETQY; v_gene: TRBV27; j_gene: TRBJ2-5; len: 14; d_gene: TRBD1
CDR3aa: ASSPRGWTSDTDTQY; v_gene: TRBV7-3; j_gene: TRBJ2-3; len: 15; d_gene: TRBD2
CDR3aa: ASSLGGAQPQH; v_gene: TRBV7-6; j_gene: TRBJ1-5; len: 11; d_gene: -
CDR3aa: ASSEGQDHSYELY; v_gene: TRBV21-1; j_gene: TRBJ2-7; len: 13; d_gene: -
CDR3aa: ASSVGTAGNTIY; v_gene: TRBV6-6; j_gene: TRBJ1-3; len: 12; d_gene: TRBD1
CDR3aa: ASSLVAGSPPQH; v_gene: TRBV7-6; j_gene: TRBJ1-5; len: 12; d_gene: -
CDR3aa: ASSLRGQGGGGAYGYT; v_gene: TRBV5-1; j_gene: TRBJ1-2; len: 16; d_gene: TRBD1
CDR3aa: ASSLGTVNEKLF; v_gene: TRBV4-3; j_gene: TRBJ1-4; len: 12; d_gene: TRBD1
CDR3aa: ASSPHTSGGMVTNTQY; v_gene: TRBV5-4; j_gene: TRBJ2-3; len: 16; d_gene: TRBD2
CDR3aa: ASSGRGADGYT; v_gene: TRBV9; j_gene: TRBJ1-2; len: 11; d_gene: TRBD1